The 23 T cell receptor beta chains presented below share a single source sample, sequenced in a study of control samples from healthy donors and cancer patients (dated by TCRdb to the early 2020s). The method behind the library was the immunoSEQ multiplex PCR assay. Not all clones reach the TCRdb copy of this immuneACCESS table, which keeps in-frame sequences only. Checked studies attribute under half of the gap to unresolved V genes and leave the rest unexplained. The sample contains about 84,000 clones, 65% to 90% of them found a single time. The top ten hold approximately 10% of the sample. The sequencing input was PBMCs. The origin of the receptors is a man between 60 and 70 years old with head and neck cancer.

The chain's CDR3 is CASRLASPRLAGTYNEQFF. CDR3 sequence (DNA): TGTGCAAGTCGCTTAGCTTCCCCACGACTAGCTGGTACCTACAATGAGCAGTTCTTC. This chain connects TRBV12-2 to TRBJ2-1; the table assigns TRBD2, which was not confirmed against the DNA. TRBV12-2 corresponds to a pseudogene. The CDR3 consists of 19 residues.

The chain employs TRBV15 and TRBJ2-1, with TRBD2 matching 12 bases. In germline, CDR1 is LNHNV, CDR2 YYDKDF (reference sequence). This CDR3 has 18 amino acids. V dropped 3 bases and J dropped 3; count of bases not matched to a gene: 9. The CDR3 nucleotides read TGTGCCACCAGCAGGGGAACGCTAGCGGGAGGGCTCTACAATGAGCAGTTCTTC. Translating gives CATSRGTLAGGLYNEQFF.

The CDR3 region is CASSYSHSREQYF. DNA of the CDR3: TGTGCCAGCAGTTACTCCCATAGCCGCGAGCAGTACTTC. V is TRBV6-5 and J is TRBJ2-7; D unresolved. The germline CDR1 and CDR2 sequences are MNHEY and SVGAGI. The ends were cut back, 0 bases at V and 6 bases at J, with 9 bases in the middle. The length of the CDR3 is 13 residues.

A few counts support this clone. V and J are TRBV7-9 and TRBJ2-7; D gene unclear. The CDR3 runs to 11 residues. V was cut by 5 bases and J by 3 bases, with 5 bases left in between. CDR1 and CDR2 from the germline V gene are SEHNR and FQNEAQ (reference sequence). CDR3 sequence: CASSPGYEQYF. The CDR3 region has the DNA TGTGCCAGCAGCCCCGGCTACGAGCAGTACTTC.

The chain recombines TRBV3-1 (or the pseudogene TRBV3-2) with TRBJ2-2; D remains ambiguous. V was clipped by 3 bases and J by 5 bases, with 7 bases between them. The germline CDR1 and CDR2 sequences are LGHDT and YNNKEL (reference sequence). This CDR3 comprises 13 residues. The chain's CDR3 is CASSHLGTGELFF. As DNA, the CDR3 is TGTGCCAGCAGCCACCTGGGGACCGGGGAGCTGTTTTTT.

The V and J genes are TRBV11-1 and TRBJ1-1; D gene ambiguous. The CDR3 is made up of 14 amino acids. In germline, CDR1 is SGHAT, CDR2 FQDESV (reference sequence). The ends were cut back, 5 bases at V and 5 bases at J, with 15 bases in the middle. This CDR3 is CASSPGPGGTEAFF. CDR3 coding DNA: TGTGCCAGCAGCCCTGGACCGGGTGGGACTGAAGCTTTCTTT.

The gene calls are TRBV15 and TRBJ1-2; TRBD1 matches at 10 bases. The CDR3 has 17 amino acids. With 5 bases clipped from V and 4 bases from J, the junction kept 13 bases outside the gene matches. Germline-derived CDR1 and CDR2 are LNHNV and YYDKDF (reference sequence). CDR3 sequence reads: CATSPKQSRDRGYGYTF. Written as DNA, the CDR3 is TGTGCCACCAGCCCTAAGCAGTCCCGGGACAGGGGCTATGGCTACACCTTC.

The chain's CDR3 is CASSQLSGAYEQYF. CDR3 sequence (DNA): TGTGCCAGCAGCCAACTCTCCGGGGCCTACGAGCAGTACTTC. V gene TRBV3-1 (or the pseudogene TRBV3-2) combines with J gene TRBJ2-7, with D possibly matching TRBD2 (5 bases). Trimming took 2 bases from V and 2 from J, leaving 10 bases between them. CDR1 is LGHDT and CDR2 is YNNKEL in the germline V gene (reference sequence). This CDR3 is built from 14 residues.

The chain couples TRBV5-6 to TRBJ1-3; 7 nucleotides match TRBD1. The germline gives CDR1 SGHDT, CDR2 YYEEEE. Trimming at V came to 4 bases and at J to 2 bases, leaving 9 bases not matched to a gene. The CDR3 is 16 residues long. The CDR3 DNA reads TGTGCCAGCAGCCTCCGGACAGGCCGGCCTGGAAACACCATATATTTT. This codes for CASSLRTGRPGNTIYF. The full variable domain, its missing parts supplied by reference TRBV5-6 and TRBJ1-3, is DAGVTQSPTHLIKTRGQQVTLRCSPKSGHDTVSWYQQALGQGPQFIFQYYEEEERQRGNFPDRFSGHQFPNYSSELNVNALLLGDSALYLCASSLRTGRPGNTIYFGEGSWLTVV.

This chain links TRBV6-5 with TRBJ1-2, with 7 nucleotides matching TRBD1. Germline V gene lookup returns CDR1 MNHEY and CDR2 SVGAGI. This CDR3 is 14 amino acids long. Trimming cost V 7 bases and J 2 bases; bases outside gene matches: 7. This CDR3 is CASTQTGLNYGYTF. In nucleotides, the CDR3 is TGTGCCAGCACCCAGACAGGGCTCAACTATGGCTACACCTTC.

V usage is TRBV27 and J usage is TRBJ1-1; 9 bases are shared with TRBD1. The CDR3 runs to 13 residues. V was pared by 4 bases and J by 4 bases, with 1 base of the junction left unmatched. In germline, CDR1 is MNHEY, CDR2 SMNVEV (reference sequence). CDR3 bases: TGTGCCAGCAGTTGGGACAGGGCCACTGAAGCTTTCTTT. It codes for CASSWDRATEAFF.

This chain connects TRBV7-2 to TRBJ2-1; TRBD2 agrees at 9 bases. CDR3 length equals 14 residues. J was trimmed by 10 bases and V by 3 bases; bases with no gene match: 7. Germline values: CDR1 SGHTA, CDR2 FQGNSA. CDR3 nucleotides: TGTGCCAGCAGCTTTCCCGGGACTAGCCTAGAGCAGTTCTTC. The encoded protein is CASSFPGTSLEQFF. The entire variable domain, with the rest obtained from reference TRBV7-2 and TRBJ2-1, is as follows: GAGVSQSPSNKVTEKGKDVELRCDPISGHTALYWYRQSLGQGLEFLIYFQGNSAPDKSGLPSDRFSAERTGGSVSTLTIQRTQQEDSAVYLCASSFPGTSLEQFFGPGTRLTVL.

This clone was seen a handful of times. In the same sample, other DNA sequences code for this CDR3. The chain carries TRBV20-1 and TRBJ2-7, with D possibly being TRBD1 (6 bases). The CDR3 is made up of 11 amino acids. V lost 3 bases, J lost 3 bases, and 6 bases lay in between. Germline values: CDR1 DFQATT, CDR2 SNEGSKA (reference sequence). Here the CDR3 reads CSARDSYEQYF. The CDR3 nucleotides read TGCAGTGCTAGGGACAGCTACGAGCAGTACTTC.

The gene calls are TRBV4-2 and TRBJ2-6; D remains unclear. The CDR3 covers 15 residues. Germline V gene sequence: CDR1 LGHNA, CDR2 YNFKEQ. V was clipped by 4 bases and J by 2 bases, with 9 bases between them. The CDR3 reads CASSRSEAGANVLTF. CDR3 DNA: TGTGCCAGCAGCCGTTCAGAAGCTGGGGCCAACGTCCTGACTTTC.

This clone appeared a few times. The rearrangement uses TRBV28 and TRBJ1-1, with D unclear. Per the germline V gene, CDR1 is MDHEN and CDR2 is SYDVKM. V dropped 6 bases and J dropped 11 bases, with 16 bases sitting between them. The CDR3 is 12 residues long. CDR3 region: CASSLFMGDAFF. CDR3 sequence (DNA): TGTGCCAGCAGCCTCTTTATGGGAGACGCTTTCTTT.

The V and J genes are TRBV11-2 and TRBJ2-7, with D perhaps TRBD1 or TRBD2 (5 bases each). With 1 base removed from V and 3 bases from J, the gap between germline ends came to 10 bases. The CDR3 extends over 14 amino acids. The germline V gene encodes CDR1 SGHAT and CDR2 FQNNGV. This CDR3 reads CASSLGQRGYEQYF. CDR3 DNA: TGTGCCAGCAGCTTAGGGCAGAGGGGCTACGAGCAGTACTTC.

V is TRBV25-1 and J is TRBJ2-3; TRBD1 agrees at 7 bases. The V gene's germline CDR1 is MGHDK and CDR2 SYGVNS. V lost 4 bases to trimming and J lost 8 bases; unmatched junction nucleotides: 9. This CDR3 region has 14 residues. The CDR3 loop reads CASSAIRDSSTQYF. The CDR3 region has the DNA TGTGCCAGCAGTGCCATCCGGGACAGCTCTACGCAGTATTTT. Based on the CDR3 plus reference TRBV25-1 and TRBJ2-3, the full variable domain is EADIYQTPRYLVIGTGKKITLECSQTMGHDKMYWYQQDPGMELHLIHYSYGVNSTEKGDLSSESTVSRIRTEHFPLTLESARPSHTSQYLCASSAIRDSSTQYFGPGTRLTVL.

This sequence joins TRBV4-1 and TRBJ2-7; maybe TRBD2 (6 bases). Germline CDR1 MGHRA, CDR2 YSYEKL. V lost 2 bases to trimming and J lost 3 bases, with 11 bases between them. The CDR3 is made up of 14 amino acids. CDR3 sequence reads: CASSQYSGGYEQYF. CDR3 coding DNA: TGCGCCAGCAGCCAATATAGCGGAGGCTACGAGCAGTACTTC.

The chain links TRBV7-9 to TRBJ2-3, with 10 positions matching TRBD2. The CDR3 spans 15 residues. CDR1 is SEHNR, CDR2 FQNEAQ, per germline (reference sequence). V shed 7 bases and J 3 bases; nucleotides not matched to a gene: 7. As DNA, the CDR3 is TGTGCCAGCACGGCTAGCGGGAGATCGACAGATACGCAGTATTTT. This encodes CASTASGRSTDTQYF. The variable domain in full, with the rest retrieved from reference TRBV7-9 and TRBJ2-3, is DTGVSQNPRHKITKRGQNVTFRCDPISEHNRLYWYRQTLGQGPEFLTYFQNEAQLEKSRLLSDRFSAERPKGSFSTLEIQRTEQGDSAMYLCASTASGRSTDTQYFGPGTRLTVL.

With regard to this clone: A junction end diverges from the germline sequence, so it may reflect a read error. The V gene is TRBV4-1, the J gene TRBJ2-7; D uncertain. Per germline, CDR1 MGHRA and CDR2 YSYEKL. The CDR3 is 14 residues long. CDR3 sequence reads: CASSQDQAMREQYF. The CDR3 nucleotides are TGCGCCAGCAGTCAAGACCAGGCGATGAGAGAGCAGTACTTC.

The chain carries TRBV2 and TRBJ2-7; 7 bases map to TRBD1. J was trimmed by 4 bases and V by 8 bases; bases with no gene match: 5. The length of the CDR3 is 12 residues. The V gene's germline CDR1 is SNHLY and CDR2 FYNNEI. CDR3 DNA: TGTGCCAGCGACAGGGCGGGTTACGAGCAGTACTTC. Translated, it gives CASDRAGYEQYF.

The CDR3, as DNA: TGTGCCAGCCGGGCGGGAGCTTACTACAATGAGCAGTTCTTC. Amino acids: CASRAGAYYNEQFF. This rearrangement joins TRBV5-4 to TRBJ2-1; TRBD2 agrees at 7 bases. This CDR3 region has 14 residues. V lost 7 bases and J lost 3; bases outside the gene matches: 7. CDR1 is SGHNT, CDR2 YYREEE, per germline (reference sequence).

The chain recombines TRBV19 with TRBJ1-1; tentative D call: TRBD1 (6 bases). The CDR3 runs to 15 residues. V lost 5 bases and J 8 bases, leaving 21 bases between the germline ends. CDR1 and CDR2 from the germline V gene are LNHDA and SQIVND (reference sequence). For the CDR3, the DNA is TGTGCCAGTAGTCCCTTCCTGAGGGGGGTCGCGGAAGCTTTCTTT. Translating gives CASSPFLRGVAEAFF.